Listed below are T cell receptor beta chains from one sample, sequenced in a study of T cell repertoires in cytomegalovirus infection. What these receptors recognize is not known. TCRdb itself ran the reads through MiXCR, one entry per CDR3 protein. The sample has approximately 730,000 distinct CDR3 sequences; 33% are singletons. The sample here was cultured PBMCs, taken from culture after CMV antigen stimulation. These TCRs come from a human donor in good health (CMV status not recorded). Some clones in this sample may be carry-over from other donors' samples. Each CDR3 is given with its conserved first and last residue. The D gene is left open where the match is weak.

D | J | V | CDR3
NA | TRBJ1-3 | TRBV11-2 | CASSPPGRRSGNTIYF
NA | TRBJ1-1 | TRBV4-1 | CASRAPGRGVNEAFF
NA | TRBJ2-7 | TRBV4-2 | CASSQAAIITYEQYF
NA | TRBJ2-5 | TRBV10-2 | CASSDPPVAVQETQYF
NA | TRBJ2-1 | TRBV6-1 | CASRPIGTYYNEQFF
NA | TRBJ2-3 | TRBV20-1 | CSARSSVSTDTQYF
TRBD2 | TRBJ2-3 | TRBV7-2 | CASSLSCRGSGGARLYTDTQYF
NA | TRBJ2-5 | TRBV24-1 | CATSEWRDGGLAQYF
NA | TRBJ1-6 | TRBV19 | CATRGFLGADSPANSPLHF
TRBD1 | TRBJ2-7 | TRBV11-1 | CASSPTGGASYEQYF
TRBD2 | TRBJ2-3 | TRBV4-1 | CASSQLRTREPTDTQYF
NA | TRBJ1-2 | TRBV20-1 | CSPPLQGTLDYGYTF
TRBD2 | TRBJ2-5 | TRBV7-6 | CASSLVAGEETQYF
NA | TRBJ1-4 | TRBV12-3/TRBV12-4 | CASSFQGGEKLFF
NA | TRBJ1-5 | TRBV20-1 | CSAVMGRIQPQHF
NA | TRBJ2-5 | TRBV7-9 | CASSPAPSVTQYF
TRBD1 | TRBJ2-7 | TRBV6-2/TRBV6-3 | CASRMPTYRGGGYEQYF
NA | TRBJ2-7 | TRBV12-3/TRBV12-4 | CASSFGRYEQYF
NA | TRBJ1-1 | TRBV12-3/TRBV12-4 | CASRWGQGKTEAFF
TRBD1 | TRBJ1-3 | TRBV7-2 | CASSLTGTGTGNTIYF
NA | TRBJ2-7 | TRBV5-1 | CASSLGAGPTYEQYF
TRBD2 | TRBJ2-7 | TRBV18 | CASSSLGLADTSYEQYF
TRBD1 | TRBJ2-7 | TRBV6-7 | CATTTGLGGEQYF
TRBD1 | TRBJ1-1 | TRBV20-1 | CSAHNPGQGVDTEAFF
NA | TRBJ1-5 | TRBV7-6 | CASSSFSTAADSNQPQHF
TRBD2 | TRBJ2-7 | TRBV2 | CASSEALTMGLAASYEQYF
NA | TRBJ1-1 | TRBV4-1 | CASSQTRGPFMNTEAFF
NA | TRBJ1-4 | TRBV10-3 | CAISEDRHEKLFF
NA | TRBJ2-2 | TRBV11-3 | CASSFWGAGELFF
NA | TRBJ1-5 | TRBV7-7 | CANQPQHF
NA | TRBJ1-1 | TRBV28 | CASSFRLGGTEAFF
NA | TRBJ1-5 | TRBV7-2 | CASSFNGGNQPQHF